This T cell receptor (beta chain) was captured by sequencing in a study of blood T cell repertoires in COVID-19 (dated by TCRdb to 2019 to 2021). Broadly, across the study: Collaborator samples came from the United States, Italy and Spain and covered acute and convalescent phases of COVID-19. Where available, HLA class I and class II types were taken from metadata supplied by the sample provider and were not determined by assay-based typing. A freely available public database, intended as a resource for researchers studying the immune response to SARS-CoV-2, is where the repertoires were released. A de-identified subject ID, COVID-19 status, age in years and sex were almost always included in the sample metadata. Deeply sampled blood TCRbeta repertoires from subjects exposed to, actively infected with, or recovered from COVID-19 were included in the dataset. Samples were obtained from the ongoing ImmuneRACE study (first 160 participants) and from 1,254 subjects provided by 6 global collaborators. The material from the prospective study consisted of cDNA or gDNA derived from T cells, B-cell-depleted T cells, or PBMCs. The paper's findings and limits, for the study overall: The amount of clinical and demographic metadata varied by source and participant and was provided uncurated.

The immunoSEQ Assay, a bias-controlled multiplex PCR, was used to amplify TCRbeta CDR3 regions from genomic DNA. As for the authors' bioinformatics: The number of nucleated cells in each sample was estimated from the amplification of reference gene primers within the assay. To quantify the absolute abundance of each unique TCRbeta CDR3 rearrangement, sequence reads were collapsed and filtered. For each sample, productive Simpson clonality was calculated by taking the square root of Simpson's diversity index across productive rearrangements. The table was pulled from immuneACCESS by TCRdb, which kept in-frame rearrangements only. Such tables lose some clones; where checked, under half of the loss comes from unresolved V genes, and the rest has no known cause. V, J and clone size were drawn from that table, and D and trimming were deduced from the DNA. The sample table contains approximately 220,000 clones; only one count was recorded for roughly four fifths of them. The top ten clones comprise approximately 4.8% of the sample.

A note on this clone: Its antigen is unknown. No base quality values were provided; no much bigger clone lies one nucleotide off.

Participants in the prospective study were enrolled through a virtual design, were aged 18 to 89 years, and lived in roughly 26 United States geographic areas. In the prospective study, cohorts were assigned on the basis of participant-reported clinical history obtained from a screening survey and a study questionnaire. Exposed participants were defined as having been in contact with someone with a PCR-confirmed or clinician-diagnosed COVID-19 case within 2 weeks of study entry. Mobile phlebotomists in the prospective study collected whole blood, serum and a nasopharyngeal or oropharyngeal swab from every participant. Over an approximately 2-month period, participants in the prospective study had the option of providing additional blood draws and questionnaires. Before DNA extraction, prospective study blood samples were shipped either frozen or at room temperature. Specimen: PBMCs or T cells enriched from blood (not recorded which). The sequence came from a woman aged 45-65 years who had been exposed to COVID-19.

The DNA sequence reads TGTGCCAGCAGTCCCGGGACTAGCGGGGGTCCTTACGAGCAGTACTTC. This gives the protein CASSPGTSGGPYEQYF. The rearranged chain carries TRBV7-2 and TRBJ2-7, with 14 bases matching TRBD2. The CDR3 has 16 amino acids, counting the end cysteine and phenylalanine. CDR3 DNA is the only sequence kept; it has 48 bases, read in frame from the first base. The germline V gene encodes CDR1 SGHTA and CDR2 FQGNSA. From V the trimming removes 6 bases and from J it removes 4 bases, while the gene matches leave 8 bases of the junction unaccounted for.